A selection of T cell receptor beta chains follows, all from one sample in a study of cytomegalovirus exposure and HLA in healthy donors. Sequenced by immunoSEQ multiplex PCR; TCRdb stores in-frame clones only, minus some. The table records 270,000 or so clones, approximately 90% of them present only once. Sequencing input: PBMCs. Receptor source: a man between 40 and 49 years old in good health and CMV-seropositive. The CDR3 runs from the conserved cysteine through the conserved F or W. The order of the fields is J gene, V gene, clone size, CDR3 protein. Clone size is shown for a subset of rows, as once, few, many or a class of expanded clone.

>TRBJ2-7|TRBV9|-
CASSETGSSYEQYF
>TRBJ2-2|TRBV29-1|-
CSVGAGGVSTGELFF
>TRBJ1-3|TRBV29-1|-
CSVGGESGGNTIYF
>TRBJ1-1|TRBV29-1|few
CSVSTSRRRHTNTEAFF
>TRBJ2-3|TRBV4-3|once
CASSQDPPSGGFTDTQYF
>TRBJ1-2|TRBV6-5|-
CASTDRQNYGYTF
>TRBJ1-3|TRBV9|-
CASSVDGAGNTIYF
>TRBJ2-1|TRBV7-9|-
CASSLGLAGGNEQFF
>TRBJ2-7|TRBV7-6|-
CASSSKVAGSSYEQYF
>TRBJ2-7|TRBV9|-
CASSAGTGGYEQYF
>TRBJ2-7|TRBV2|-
CASSEALGIYEQYF
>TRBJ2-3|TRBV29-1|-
CSVVSDRGPDTQYF
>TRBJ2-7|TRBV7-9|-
CASSLGKAGSSSYEQYF
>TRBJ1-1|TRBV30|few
CASASRGTEAFF
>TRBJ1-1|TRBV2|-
CASSAPSRRAMEAFF
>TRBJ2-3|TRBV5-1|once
CASSASGWSTDTQYF
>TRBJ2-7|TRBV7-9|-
CASSPVGSGAYEQYF
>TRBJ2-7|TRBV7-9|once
CASSLGTAYEQYF
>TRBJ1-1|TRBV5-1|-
CASSLGADRRGREAFF
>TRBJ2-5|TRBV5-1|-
CASSLFPVGLMPGQETQYF
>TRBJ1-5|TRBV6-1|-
CASSNSLTNQPQHF
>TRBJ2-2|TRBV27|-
CASSFRTGFGGELFF
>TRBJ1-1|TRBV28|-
CASSLGGGGLVAFF
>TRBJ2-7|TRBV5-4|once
CASSLEAGNEQYF
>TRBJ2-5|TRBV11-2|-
CASSLWLAGVGGQETQYF
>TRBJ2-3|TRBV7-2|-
CASSRPGLVADTQYF
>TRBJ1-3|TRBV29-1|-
CSVVGQLSGNTIYF
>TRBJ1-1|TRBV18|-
CASSPRGVRGTEAFF
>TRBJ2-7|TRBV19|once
CASSMRYLTGYEQYF
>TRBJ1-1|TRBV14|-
CASSLRQGLNTEAFF
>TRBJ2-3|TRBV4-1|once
CASSQGTSGTTDTQYF
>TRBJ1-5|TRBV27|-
CASSFAGTQGQPQHF
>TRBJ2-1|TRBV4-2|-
CASSQEGTSGIVYEQFF
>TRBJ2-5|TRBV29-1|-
CSVGAGGETQYF
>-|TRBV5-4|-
CASSYTVGGPYEQYF